This passage covers 30 T cell receptor beta chains from one sample sequenced in a study of blood T cell repertoires in COVID-19. The method was immunoSEQ multiplex PCR; TCRdb's version includes in-frame clones alone and lacks a portion of them. The sample has approximately 250,000 clones; about 91% are singletons. The specimen was PBMCs or T cells enriched from blood (not recorded which). These receptors were obtained from a woman aged 40 to 50 with acute COVID-19.

This clone was observed once. V is TRBV4-3 and J is TRBJ1-2; TRBD1 matches 10 bases. V lost 5 bases, J lost 2 bases, and 5 bases stayed unmatched. CDR1 LGHNA and CDR2 YSLEER come from the germline V gene. The length of the CDR3 is 15 residues. CDR3 sequence reads: CASSSRTGGNYGYTF. In DNA, the CDR3 is TGCGCCAGCAGCTCGCGGACAGGGGGGAACTATGGCTACACCTTC.

V is TRBV20-1 and J is TRBJ2-7, with D maybe TRBD2 (6 bases). V was trimmed by 5 bases and J by 7 bases, leaving 12 bases between them. CDR1 and CDR2 (germline): DFQATT, SNEGSKA (reference sequence). The CDR3 has 11 amino acids. CDR3: CSAWDLEEQYF. In nucleotides, the CDR3 is TGCAGTGCTTGGGACTTGGAGGAGCAGTACTTC.

The chain employs TRBV7-2 and TRBJ2-1, with D possibly matching TRBD2 (5 bases). Trimming took off 2 bases at V and 3 bases at J, with 8 bases between the two ends. Germline lookup yields CDR1 SGHTA and CDR2 FQGNSA. This CDR3 has 14 amino acids. In DNA form, the CDR3 reads TGTGCCAGCAGCTTACTAGCAAACTACAATGAGCAGTTCTTC. This codes for CASSLLANYNEQFF.

This clone showed up just a few times. The rearrangement links TRBV20-1 to TRBJ2-7; possible D gene TRBD1, 6 bases. The CDR3 is made up of 17 amino acids. Between the trimmed V and J ends, which lost 3 bases and 7 bases, there was a span of 28 bases. The germline gives CDR1 DFQATT, CDR2 SNEGSKA (reference sequence). This CDR3 reads CSASEPRPNRALGEQYF. CDR3 coding DNA: TGCAGTGCTAGTGAGCCCCGACCGAACAGGGCCCTGGGGGAGCAGTACTTC.

The chain couples TRBV7-2 to TRBJ1-5, with D tentatively TRBD1 (5 bases). Germline lookup yields CDR1 SGHTA and CDR2 FQGNSA. This CDR3 region has 14 residues. V dropped 2 bases and J dropped 2 bases, with 7 bases sitting between them. For the CDR3, the DNA is TGTGCCAGCAGCTTACGGGGGGGCAATCAGCCCCAGCATTTT. Translating it yields CASSLRGGNQPQHF.

The V and J genes are TRBV9 and TRBJ2-2, with D uncertain. CDR3 length: 12 amino acids. Germline assignment: CDR1 SGDLS and CDR2 YYNGEE. The V and J ends lost 4 bases and 6 bases respectively, with 7 bases between them. In nucleotides, the CDR3 is TGTGCCAGCAGCCCCGTAGCCGGGGAGCTGTTTTTT. This translates into CASSPVAGELFF. Full variable domain (outside the CDR3, taken from reference TRBV9 and TRBJ2-2): DSGVTQTPKHLITATGQRVTLRCSPRSGDLSVYWYQQSLDQGLQFLIQYYNGEERAKGNILERFSAQQFPDLHSELNLSSLELGDSALYFCASSPVAGELFFGEGSRLTVL.

The chain recombines TRBV5-1 with TRBJ1-1; 10 nucleotides align to TRBD1. The ends lost 0 bases at V and 1 base at J; junction bases unmatched: 3. This CDR3 spans 16 amino acids. CDR1 is SGHRS and CDR2 is YFSETQ in the germline V gene. The CDR3 loop is CASSLEGTGANTEAFF. The CDR3 DNA is TGCGCCAGCAGCTTGGAAGGGACAGGGGCGAACACTGAAGCTTTCTTT.

V usage is TRBV24-1 and J usage is TRBJ2-1; D not certain. The CDR3 is 15 residues long. Germline CDR1 KGHDR, CDR2 SFDVKD. Trimming took 4 bases from V and 6 from J, leaving 15 bases between them. The CDR3 DNA reads as TGTGCCACCAGTGACCCGACTCTTTTCGGCAATGAGCAGTTCTTC. This translates into CATSDPTLFGNEQFF.

This chain uses TRBV19 with TRBJ1-5; 7 bases fit TRBD1. The CDR3 is made up of 13 amino acids. Unmatched junction bases numbered 9, after V lost 5 bases and J lost 11 bases. Germline V lookup: CDR1 LNHDA, CDR2 SQIVND (reference sequence). The CDR3 DNA reads as TGTGCCAGTAGTTCTTGGGGCCAGGGGGCCCAGCATTTT. Residues: CASSSWGQGAQHF.

The chain couples TRBV9 to TRBJ2-4; perhaps TRBD1 as D (5 bases). CDR1 is SGDLS, CDR2 YYNGEE, per germline. CDR3 length: 14 residues. V was cut by 4 bases and J by 6 bases, with 14 bases left in between. The CDR3 loop reads CASSPPTGRNIQYF. CDR3 sequence (DNA): TGTGCCAGCAGCCCTCCAACAGGTAGAAACATTCAGTACTTC.

This chain connects TRBV6-5 to TRBJ1-6, with a weak D call TRBD1 (6 bases). Germline lookup yields CDR1 MNHEY and CDR2 SVGAGI. V was pared by 0 bases and J by 5 bases, with 11 bases between. The CDR3 is 16 residues long. CDR3 sequence reads: CASSYSHRVDNSPLHF. The CDR3 DNA follows: TGTGCCAGCAGTTACTCGCACAGGGTGGATAATTCACCCCTCCACTTT.

This clone is a singleton in its sample. The chain recombines TRBV27 with TRBJ2-7; 9 bases fit TRBD2. The CDR3 has 14 residues. The junction had 5 bases not matched to a gene; V was cut back by 5 bases and J by 3 bases. The V gene's germline CDR1 is MNHEY and CDR2 SMNVEV (reference sequence). The CDR3 DNA reads as TGTGCCAGCAGTAACTGGACTAGCGACTACGAGCAGTACTTC. It yields the protein CASSNWTSDYEQYF.

This clone showed up just a few times. This rearrangement joins TRBV12-5 to TRBJ2-1; 10 nucleotides line up with TRBD2. V gave up 0 bases and J gave up 0 bases; unmatched junction bases: 5. The CDR3 contains 18 residues. CDR1 is LGHNT, CDR2 FRNRAP, per germline. CDR3 DNA: TGTGCTAGTGGTTTGGTACCGACTAGCGGGCACTCCTACAATGAGCAGTTCTTC. As protein: CASGLVPTSGHSYNEQFF. Full variable domain (rest looked up from reference TRBV12-5 and TRBJ2-1): DARVTQTPRHKVTEMGQEVTMRCQPILGHNTVFWYRQTMMQGLELLAYFRNRAPLDDSGMPKDRFSAEMPDATLATLKIQPSEPRDSAVYFCASGLVPTSGHSYNEQFFGPGTRLTVL.

The chain uses TRBV5-8 and TRBJ2-7, with 8 bases aligning to TRBD1. The CDR3 is made up of 15 amino acids. After removal of 4 bases from V and 3 bases from J, the junction contained 9 bases not matched to a gene. Per germline, CDR1 SGHTS and CDR2 YDEGEE. CDR3 residues: CASSGLQGENYEQYF. In nucleotides, the CDR3 is TGTGCCAGCAGCGGACTACAGGGGGAAAACTACGAGCAGTACTTC. The whole variable domain, remainder taken from reference TRBV5-8 and TRBJ2-7, is EAGVTQSPTHLIKTRGQQATLRCSPISGHTSVYWYQQALGLGLQFLLWYDEGEERNRGNFPPRFSGRQFPNYSSELNVNALELEDSALYLCASSGLQGENYEQYFGPGTRLTVT.

In this sample, this clone turned up a few times. V gene TRBV2 combines with J gene TRBJ1-5; D not certain. With 8 bases removed from V and 1 base from J, the gap between germline ends came to 6 bases. The CDR3 spans 12 residues. Germline assignment: CDR1 SNHLY and CDR2 FYNNEI. Here the CDR3 reads CASGRSNQPQHF. The CDR3 nucleotides are TGTGCCAGCGGGAGGAGCAATCAGCCCCAGCATTTT.

The CDR3, as DNA: TGTGCCAGTAGTATTAACGCGGCCCTACGGGGTGAGCAGTTCTTC. The encoded protein is CASSINAALRGEQFF. The chain employs TRBV19 and TRBJ2-1; TRBD2 is a possible D gene (5 bases). With 3 bases removed from V and 9 bases from J, the gap between germline ends came to 18 bases. There are 15 residues in the CDR3. In germline, CDR1 is LNHDA, CDR2 SQIVND (reference sequence).

V is TRBV29-1 and J is TRBJ1-1; no reliable D call. The V end lost 3 bases, the J end lost 4 bases, and 15 bases lay between the germline ends. This CDR3 is built from 14 residues. Germline V CDR1 and CDR2: SQVTM, ANQGSEA. The CDR3 DNA reads TGCAGCGTTGACAGTTTGGGCATCGGCACTGAAGCTTTCTTT. Translated, it gives CSVDSLGIGTEAFF. Supplemented by reference TRBV29-1 and TRBJ1-1, the full variable domain reads SAVISQKPSRDICQRGTSLTIQCQVDSQVTMMFWYRQQPGQSLTLIATANQGSEATYESGFVIDKFPISRPNLTFSTLTVSNMSPEDSSIYLCSVDSLGIGTEAFFGQGTRLTVV.

The V call is TRBV28, the J call TRBJ2-7; 8 bases align to TRBD2. Germline V gene lookup returns CDR1 MDHEN and CDR2 SYDVKM. CDR3 length equals 14 residues. Losses at the gene ends were 5 bases for V and 6 bases for J; bases not matched to a gene: 9. CDR3 nucleotide sequence: TGTGCCAGCAGTATCACCGGGACTAGAAGCGAGCAGTACTTC. It yields the protein CASSITGTRSEQYF.

This chain joins TRBV7-2 and TRBJ1-3; 9 positions match TRBD1. Germline V gene data show CDR1 as SGHTA and CDR2 as FQGNSA. The CDR3 runs to 15 residues. Trimming took 1 base from V and 2 from J; bases not matched to a gene: 0. DNA for the CDR3: TGTGCCAGCAGCTTAGGGACAGGGGCTGGAAACACCATATATTTT. This sequence encodes CASSLGTGAGNTIYF.

The chain links TRBV7-8 to TRBJ2-7; 9 bases align to TRBD2. The CDR3 consists of 15 residues. Germline-derived CDR1 and CDR2 are SGHVS and FQNEAQ. The V segment lost 5 bases and the J segment 1 base; nucleotides outside the gene matches: 6. CDR3 bases: TGTGCCAGCAGCATCACTAGCGGGTGGTCCTACGAGCAGTACTTC. Amino acids: CASSITSGWSYEQYF.

J is TRBJ2-1 and V is TRBV7-3; D perhaps matches TRBD1 (6 bases). Germline loops: CDR1 SGHTA, CDR2 FQGTGA. CDR3 length: 13 residues. V was shortened by 6 bases and J by 4 bases, with 10 bases between the two germline ends. CDR3 in DNA: TGTGCCAGCAGTCATGACAGGTACAATGAGCAGTTCTTC. This gives the protein CASSHDRYNEQFF.

The rearrangement joins TRBV7-3 to TRBJ1-1; D gene uncertain. CDR3 length equals 13 residues. Deletions cut 5 bases from V and 11 bases from J, with 18 bases between. Germline CDR1 reads SGHTA; CDR2 reads FQGTGA. CDR3 protein: CASSPGGPARAFF. The DNA of the CDR3 is TGTGCCAGCAGCCCCGGAGGTCCTGCCCGGGCTTTCTTT. Drawing the rest from reference TRBV7-3 and TRBJ1-1, the complete variable domain is GAGVSQTPSNKVTEKGKYVELRCDPISGHTALYWYRQSLGQGPEFLIYFQGTGAADDSGLPNDRFFAVRPEGSVSTLKIQRTERGDSAVYLCASSPGGPARAFFGQGTRLTVV.

CDR3 sequence (DNA): TGTGCCAGCAGTAGGGGAAGCCAAGAGACCCAGTACTTC. Protein sequence: CASSRGSQETQYF. The gene calls are TRBV27 and TRBJ2-5, with D possibly being TRBD1 (5 bases). The germline V gene has CDR1 MNHEY and CDR2 SMNVEV (reference sequence). This CDR3 region has 13 residues. The germline V and J ends were trimmed by 5 bases and 1 base, with 8 bases remaining between them.

This clone was found once. The chain couples TRBV4-1 to TRBJ1-4; TRBD1 might be the D (6 bases). Germline CDR1 and CDR2: MGHRA and YSYEKL. V was pared by 0 bases and J by 8 bases, with 10 bases between. There are 14 residues in the CDR3. CDR3 sequence reads: CASSQEVRGEKLFF. The CDR3 DNA sequence: TGCGCCAGCAGCCAAGAAGTTAGGGGGGAAAAACTGTTTTTT.

This clone was observed a few times. The chain joins TRBV9 to TRBJ1-1, with TRBD1 as a possible D gene (6 bases). Trimming removed 3 bases from V and 8 bases from J, with 20 bases in between. Germline V gene data show CDR1 as SGDLS and CDR2 as YYNGEE. CDR3 size: 15 residues. This CDR3 is CASSESGTKGKEAFF. DNA for the CDR3: TGTGCCAGCAGCGAAAGTGGGACAAAGGGGAAAGAAGCTTTCTTT.

This chain joins TRBV14 and TRBJ1-2, with 8 bases fitting TRBD1. CDR3 length: 15 amino acids. In germline, CDR1 is SGHDN, CDR2 FVKESK. Trimming cost V 4 bases and J 7 bases; bases outside gene matches: 11. DNA of the CDR3: TGTGCCAGCAGCCCCCTAGACAGGGGACGGATTGGCTACACCTTC. This sequence encodes CASSPLDRGRIGYTF.

The V and J genes are TRBV9 and TRBJ2-1; 9 bases line up with TRBD1. Germline V gives CDR1 SGDLS, CDR2 YYNGEE. V lost 3 bases, J lost 6 bases, and 7 bases stayed unmatched. The length of the CDR3 is 15 residues. DNA for the CDR3: TGTGCCAGCAGCGCCTTGGACAGGGGCGGCAATGAGCAGTTCTTC. It codes for CASSALDRGGNEQFF. Supplemented by reference TRBV9 and TRBJ2-1, the full variable domain reads DSGVTQTPKHLITATGQRVTLRCSPRSGDLSVYWYQQSLDQGLQFLIQYYNGEERAKGNILERFSAQQFPDLHSELNLSSLELGDSALYFCASSALDRGGNEQFFGPGTRLTVL.

This clone was observed once. This chain connects TRBV7-9 to TRBJ2-2; D is perhaps TRBD1 (7 bases). The V gene's germline CDR1 is SEHNR and CDR2 FQNEAQ (reference sequence). The V end lost 8 bases, the J end lost 0 bases, and 13 bases lay between the germline ends. This CDR3 is 15 amino acids long. The CDR3 DNA follows: TGTGCCAGCCCTCGGGGGACAGCGAACACCGGGGAGCTGTTTTTT. It is translated as CASPRGTANTGELFF.

This clone was found once. The chain joins TRBV5-1 to TRBJ2-3; TRBD2 matches 8 bases. The V and J ends lost 4 bases and 1 base, in that order; junction bases with no gene match: 8. Germline-derived CDR1 and CDR2 are SGHRS and YFSETQ. The length of the CDR3 is 16 residues. CDR3 in amino acids: CASSPQMTSGTDTQYF. CDR3 bases: TGCGCCAGCAGCCCCCAGATGACTAGCGGCACAGATACGCAGTATTTT.

The genes are TRBV4-2 and TRBJ2-7, with 10 bases lining up with TRBD2. The CDR3 totals 15 residues. CDR1 is LGHNA and CDR2 is YNFKEQ in the germline V gene. The J segment lost 3 bases and the V segment lost 4 bases, leaving 6 bases of the junction unmatched. The DNA of the CDR3 is TGTGCCAGCAGCCTCCGACTAGCGGGTAACTACGAGCAGTACTTC. Translating it yields CASSLRLAGNYEQYF.